What follows describes a single TCR beta chain. These data belong to a study of blood T cell repertoires in COVID-19. The CDR3 contains 14 residues. Per the germline V gene, CDR1 is SNHLY and CDR2 is FYNNEI. Trimming pared 7 bases from V and 1 base from J, leaving 11 bases between. In the authors' workflow: The authors estimated nucleated cell counts from reference gene primer amplification. The repertoire was sequenced with immunoSEQ multiplex PCR; TCRdb's copy has only in-frame clones and lacks some. V and J calls and clone size are those listed in that table; D and trimming were worked out from the DNA. The data show around 230,000 clones, roughly four fifths seen once. Cohort 3 donors counted as recovered after two negative PCRs, clearance, or resolved symptoms.

The sample was PBMCs or T cells enriched from blood (not recorded which). This chain uses TRBV2 with TRBJ2-1; a weak D match, TRBD1 (6 bases). The source is a man aged 35 to 55 who had recovered from COVID-19. The CDR3 is CASTDGQSYNEQFF. As DNA, the CDR3 is TGTGCCAGCACCGACGGACAGTCCTACAATGAGCAGTTCTTC.